This T cell receptor (beta chain) is drawn from a study of shared clonotypes between healthy human individuals. This was a deep-level run. Sequencing was performed with immunoSEQ multiplex PCR; in TCRdb, only in-frame clones are kept and a portion is missing. The data contain 2.5 million or so clones, around 90% of them singletons. The CDR3 is 15 amino acids. Germline CDR1 and CDR2: SGHTA and FQGNSA. The V gene end was trimmed by 7 bases and the J gene end by 2 bases; junction bases not matched to a gene: 9. Material for sequencing was naive CD4+ T cells sorted from blood. Subset: CD45RA+ positively selected. This clonotype was obtained from a man between 18 and 35 years old in good health. The chain has TRBV7-2 and TRBJ2-5; 8 bases match TRBD2. CDR3: CASMPSSGRQETQYF. The CDR3 DNA is TGTGCCAGCATGCCGTCCAGCGGGAGACAAGAGACCCAGTACTTC.